This T cell receptor (beta chain) is from a study of cytotoxic CD8 clonotypes in ibrutinib-treated CLL (dated by TCRdb to about 2021). For context, the study as a whole: The cohort included roughly 15 treatment-naive and ten to eleven relapsed/refractory patients; about 18 were IGHV unmutated. Responses were partial in around 24 patients and complete in 2; after median approximately 69 months follow-up, roughly 14 stayed in remission and about twelve progressed. Response samples were taken after a median of approximately 13 months on treatment, ranging from about 6 to 40 months. Samples averaged roughly 260,000 productive templates and 80,000 to 100,000 productive rearrangements. Of the approximately 87 participants in the trial, about two dozen had longitudinal samples available. Cryopreserved peripheral blood mononuclear cells were collected before treatment, at response, and at either disease progression or sustained remission. Patients were still on ibrutinib when every remission and progressive disease sample was collected.

About this clone: It has no known antigen specificity. No base qualities exist here, and no much larger clone lies one base off it.

The goal of deep resolution MiSeq sequencing was a depth between 1 in 1 million and 1 in 200,000 T cells, and coverage averaged 10x per clonotype. The immunoSEQ hsTCRB Kit was used to generate the TCR beta libraries. Under the source paper's analysis protocol: The data were analyzed with ImmunoSEQ Analyzer and ImmunoSEQ Data Assistant, and V, D and J gene assignments followed IMGT definitions. Clonality was computed as one minus normalized Shannon entropy of productive rearrangement frequencies, ranging from 0 to 1. Only overrepresented clonotypes making up at least 0.05% of the repertoire of each patient were included in the public clonotype analysis. Some 13 age-matched healthy donor repertoires from immuneACCESS served as clonality controls. The table comes from immuneACCESS by way of TCRdb, which keeps in-frame sequences with V and J called. Part of the clones is missing from these tables; in studies checked, under half for an unresolved V gene and the rest for unknown reasons. That table is the source of V, J and clone size, and D and trimming were worked out from the DNA. Recorded for this sample are some 50,000 clones; 60% to 75% of them occurred a single time. The ten most abundant clones make up around 13% of the sample.

Summary of the overall study and its limitations: Sampling times were not matched between sustained-remission and progressing patients, and lymph node repertoires were not studied. Baseline clonality was found to be higher than that of age-matched healthy donors and was strongly correlated with circulating CD8+ T-cell counts. Clonality increased at ibrutinib response, stayed stable in sustained remission, and fell back toward baseline at progression. Public clonotypes were rare and either shrank or stayed stable during treatment, and the rise in clonality at ibrutinib response reflected expansion of private clonotypes.

Via the germline V gene (reference sequence), CDR1 is LNHDA and CDR2 SQIVND. The CDR3 holds 13 amino acids from the cysteine to the phenylalanine. Here the CDR3 DNA is all that survives: 39 bases in frame from base 1. V is clipped by 3 bases and J by 2 bases, and the sequence between their germline boundaries is 7 bases long. The time point label, as the study defines it: approximately eleven months on ibrutinib. For TCR beta library preparation, approximately 2.2 micrograms of genomic DNA were isolated from cryopreserved PBMCs. Longitudinal blood samples from CLL patients receiving ibrutinib monotherapy were subjected to high-throughput TCR beta sequencing. The patients were enrolled in a single-center, open-label phase 2 trial of ibrutinib monotherapy.

The chain links TRBV19 with TRBJ1-1; the best D guess is TRBD1, with 5 bases matching. The sequencing here drew on PBMCs, taken after 12 months of ibrutinib treatment. This sequence originates from a human donor with chronic lymphocytic leukemia. CDR3 protein: CASSIGTNTEAFF. DNA sequence: TGTGCCAGTAGTATCGGGACCAACACTGAAGCTTTCTTT. The CDR3, completed at both ends by the reference TRBV19 and TRBJ1-1 genes, gives the full variable domain DGGITQSPKYLFRKEGQNVTLSCEQNLNHDAMYWYRQDPGQGLRLIYYSQIVNDFQKGDIAEGYSVSREKKESFPLTVTSAQKNPTAFYLCASSIGTNTEAFFGQGTRLTVV.